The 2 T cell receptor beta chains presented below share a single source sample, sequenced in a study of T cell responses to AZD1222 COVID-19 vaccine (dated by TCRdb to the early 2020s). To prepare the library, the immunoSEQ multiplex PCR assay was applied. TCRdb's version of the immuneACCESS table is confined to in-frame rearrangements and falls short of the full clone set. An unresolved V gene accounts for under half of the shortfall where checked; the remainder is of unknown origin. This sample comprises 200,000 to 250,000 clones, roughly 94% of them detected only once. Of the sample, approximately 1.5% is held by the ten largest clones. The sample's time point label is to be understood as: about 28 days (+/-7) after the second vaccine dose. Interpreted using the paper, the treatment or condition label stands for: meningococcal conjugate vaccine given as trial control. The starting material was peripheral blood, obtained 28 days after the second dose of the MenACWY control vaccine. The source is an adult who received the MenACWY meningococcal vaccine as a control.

The CDR3 spells CASSFAGDGYEQYF. The CDR3 bases are TGTGCCAGCAGTTTCGCGGGAGACGGCTACGAGCAGTACTTC. V usage is TRBV27 and J usage is TRBJ2-7, with 7 positions matching TRBD2. The V gene's germline CDR1 is MNHEY and CDR2 SMNVEV (reference sequence). Trimming removed 3 bases from V and 3 bases from J; junction bases left unmatched: 5. The CDR3 contains 14 residues.

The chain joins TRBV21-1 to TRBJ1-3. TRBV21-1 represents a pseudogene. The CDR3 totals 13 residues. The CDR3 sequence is CAGTLRSGNTIYF. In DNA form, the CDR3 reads TGTGCCGGCACCCTTCGCTCTGGAAACACCATATATTTT.